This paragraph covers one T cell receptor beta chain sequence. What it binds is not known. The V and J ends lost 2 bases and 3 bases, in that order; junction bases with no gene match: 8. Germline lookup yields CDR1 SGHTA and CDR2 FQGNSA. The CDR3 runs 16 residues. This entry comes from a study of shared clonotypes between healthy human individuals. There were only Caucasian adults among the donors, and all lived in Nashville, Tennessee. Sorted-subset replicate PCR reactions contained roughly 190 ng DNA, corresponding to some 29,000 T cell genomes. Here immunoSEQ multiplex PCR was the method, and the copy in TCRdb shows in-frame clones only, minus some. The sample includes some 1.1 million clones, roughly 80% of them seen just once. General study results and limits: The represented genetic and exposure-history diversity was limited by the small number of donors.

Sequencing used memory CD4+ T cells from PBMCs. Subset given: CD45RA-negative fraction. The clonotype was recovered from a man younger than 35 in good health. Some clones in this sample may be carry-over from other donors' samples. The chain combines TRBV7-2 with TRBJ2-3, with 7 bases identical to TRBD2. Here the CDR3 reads CASSLRATSATDTQYF. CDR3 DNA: TGTGCCAGCAGCTTAAGGGCCACTAGCGCAACAGATACGCAGTATTTT. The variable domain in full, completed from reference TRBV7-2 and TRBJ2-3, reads GAGVSQSPSNKVTEKGKDVELRCDPISGHTALYWYRQSLGQGLEFLIYFQGNSAPDKSGLPSDRFSAERTGGSVSTLTIQRTQQEDSAVYLCASSLRATSATDTQYFGPGTRLTVL.